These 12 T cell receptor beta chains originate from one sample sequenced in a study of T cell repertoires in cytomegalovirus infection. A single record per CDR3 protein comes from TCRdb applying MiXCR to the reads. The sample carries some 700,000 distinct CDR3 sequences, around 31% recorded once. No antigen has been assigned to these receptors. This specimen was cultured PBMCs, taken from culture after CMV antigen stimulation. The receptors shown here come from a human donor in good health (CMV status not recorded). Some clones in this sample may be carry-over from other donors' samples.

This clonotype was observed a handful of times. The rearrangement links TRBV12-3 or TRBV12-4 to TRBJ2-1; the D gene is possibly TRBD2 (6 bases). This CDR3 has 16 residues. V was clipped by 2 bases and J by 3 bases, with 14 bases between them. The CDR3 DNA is TGTGCCAGCAGTTTAAGGCGCGGGGCAGGCTACAATGAGCAGTTCTTC. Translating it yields CASSLRRGAGYNEQFF.

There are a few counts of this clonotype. The CDR3 loop is CASSPMTGTADNEQFF. The CDR3 nucleotides read TGTGCCAGCAGCCCCATGACCGGGACAGCTGACAATGAGCAGTTCTTC. The rearrangement uses TRBV11-1 and TRBJ2-1; 7 nucleotides line up with TRBD1. From germline, CDR1 is SGHAT and CDR2 FQDESV (reference sequence). The CDR3 loop spans 16 amino acids. The trim removed 5 bases at V and 5 bases at J, leaving 12 bases unmatched.

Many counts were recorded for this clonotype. The CDR3: CASSSGLGANVLTF. CDR3 sequence (DNA): TGTGCCAGCAGCTCAGGGTTAGGGGCCAACGTCCTGACTTTC. The V call is TRBV7-2, the J call TRBJ2-6, with D possibly matching TRBD1 (5 bases). Germline V gene lookup returns CDR1 SGHTA and CDR2 FQGNSA. V was trimmed by 4 bases and J by 4 bases, leaving 8 bases between them. The CDR3 consists of 14 residues.

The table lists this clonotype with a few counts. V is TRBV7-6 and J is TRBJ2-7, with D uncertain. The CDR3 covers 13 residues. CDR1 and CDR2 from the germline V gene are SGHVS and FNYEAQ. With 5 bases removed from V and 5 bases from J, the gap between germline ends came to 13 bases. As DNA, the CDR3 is TGTGCCAGCAGCACGATTGAGTCCCACGAGCAGTACTTC. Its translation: CASSTIESHEQYF.

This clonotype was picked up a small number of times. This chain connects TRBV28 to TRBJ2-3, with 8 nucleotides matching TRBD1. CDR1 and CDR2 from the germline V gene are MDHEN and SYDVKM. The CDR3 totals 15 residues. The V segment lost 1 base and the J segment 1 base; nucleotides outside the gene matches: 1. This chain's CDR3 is CASSLFRGRTDTQYF. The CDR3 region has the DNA TGTGCCAGCAGTTTATTCAGGGGGCGCACAGATACGCAGTATTTT. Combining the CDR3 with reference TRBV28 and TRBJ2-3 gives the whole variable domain DVKVTQSSRYLVKRTGEKVFLECVQDMDHENMFWYRQDPGLGLRLIYFSYDVKMKEKGDIPEGYSVSREKKERFSLILESASTNQTSMYLCASSLFRGRTDTQYFGPGTRLTVL.

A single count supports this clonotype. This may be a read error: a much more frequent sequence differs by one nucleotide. The CDR3 nucleotides read TGTGCCAGCAGCGCTCAGCCAGATACGCTGTATTTT. Its translation is CASSAQPDTLYF. The chain employs TRBV7-2 and TRBJ2-3, with D unclear. Germline V gives CDR1 SGHTA, CDR2 FQGNSA. The CDR3 is 12 amino acids.

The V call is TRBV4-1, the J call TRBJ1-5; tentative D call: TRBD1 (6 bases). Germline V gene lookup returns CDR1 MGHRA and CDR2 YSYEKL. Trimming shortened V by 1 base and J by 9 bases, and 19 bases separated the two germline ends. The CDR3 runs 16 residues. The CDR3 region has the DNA TGCGCCAGCAGCCAAGGTATCGACAGGACCCCATGGCCCCAGCATTTT. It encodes CASSQGIDRTPWPQHF.

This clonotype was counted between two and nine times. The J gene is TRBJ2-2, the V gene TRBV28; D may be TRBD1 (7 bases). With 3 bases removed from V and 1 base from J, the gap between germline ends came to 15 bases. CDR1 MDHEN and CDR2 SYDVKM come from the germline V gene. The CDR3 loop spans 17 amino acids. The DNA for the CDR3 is TGTGCCAGCAGTTTCTTAGGAGGGGGCCGGAACACCGGGGAGCTGTTTTTT. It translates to CASSFLGGGRNTGELFF. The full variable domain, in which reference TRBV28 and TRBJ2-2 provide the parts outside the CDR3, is DVKVTQSSRYLVKRTGEKVFLECVQDMDHENMFWYRQDPGLGLRLIYFSYDVKMKEKGDIPEGYSVSREKKERFSLILESASTNQTSMYLCASSFLGGGRNTGELFFGEGSRLTVL.

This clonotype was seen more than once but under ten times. The CDR3 loop reads CATSDPTGGRELFF. CDR3 nucleotide sequence: TGTGCCACCAGTGACCCTACAGGGGGCCGGGAGCTGTTTTTT. The rearrangement uses TRBV24-1 and TRBJ2-2; 9 positions agree with TRBD1. Trimming took 4 bases from V and 9 from J; bases not matched to a gene: 5. The CDR3 totals 14 residues. Germline V lookup: CDR1 KGHDR, CDR2 SFDVKD.

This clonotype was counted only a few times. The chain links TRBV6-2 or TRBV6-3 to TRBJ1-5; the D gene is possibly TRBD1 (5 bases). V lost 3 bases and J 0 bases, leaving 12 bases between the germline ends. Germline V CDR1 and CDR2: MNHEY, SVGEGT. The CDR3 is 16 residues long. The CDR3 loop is CASSYFAGASNQPQHF. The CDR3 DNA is TGTGCCAGCAGTTATTTTGCCGGGGCTAGCAATCAGCCCCAGCATTTT.

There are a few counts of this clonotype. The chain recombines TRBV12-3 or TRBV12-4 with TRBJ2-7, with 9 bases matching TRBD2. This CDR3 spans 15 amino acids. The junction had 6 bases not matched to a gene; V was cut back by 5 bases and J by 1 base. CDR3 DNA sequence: TGTGCCAGCAGTCGCGGGGGGGGCCCGTCCTACGAGCAGTACTTC. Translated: CASSRGGGPSYEQYF.

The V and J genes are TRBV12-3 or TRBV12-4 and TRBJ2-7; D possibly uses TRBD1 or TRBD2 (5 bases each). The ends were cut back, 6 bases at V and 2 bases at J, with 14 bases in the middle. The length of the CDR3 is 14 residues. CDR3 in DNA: TGTGCCAGCAGGCCGGGACCCTTAACCTACGAGCAGTACTTC. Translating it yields CASRPGPLTYEQYF.